Shown below are 31 T cell receptor beta chains from a single sample sequenced in a study of brain T cells in children with intractable seizures (dated by TCRdb to the early 2020s). The time point label, as the study defines it: resected brain tissue, or blood drawn just prior to surgery. To prepare the library, the immunoSEQ multiplex PCR assay was applied. TCRdb limited this immuneACCESS table to in-frame rearrangements with V and J called. A share of clones is missing; checked studies link under half to unresolved V genes, and the rest is unexplained. This sample has around 70,000 clones in its table, and approximately 94% of those were observed once. The ten largest clones take up roughly 1.4% of the sample. The specimen comprised peripheral blood, sampled at surgery. These receptors were obtained from a boy younger than two with tuberous sclerosis and intractable seizures.

The gene calls are TRBV9 and TRBJ1-6; no clear D. V lost 0 bases and J 4 bases, leaving 2 bases between the germline ends. The length of the CDR3 is 13 residues. CDR1 is SGDLS and CDR2 is YYNGEE in the germline V gene. The CDR3 nucleotides read TGTGCCAGCAGCGTAGTATATAATTCACCCCTCCACTTT. Amino acid sequence: CASSVVYNSPLHF.

V gene TRBV3-1 (or the pseudogene TRBV3-2) combines with J gene TRBJ1-5; weak D call: TRBD1 (6 bases). CDR3 size: 15 residues. Trimming stripped 4 bases from V and 4 bases from J, with 14 bases between. From germline, CDR1 is LGHDT and CDR2 YNNKEL (reference sequence). In DNA form, the CDR3 reads TGTGCCAGCAGCCCAAGGCCAACAGGGAATCAGCCCCAGCATTTT. Protein product: CASSPRPTGNQPQHF.

This clone was found once. The chain links TRBV1 to TRBJ2-4; the D call in the table, TRBD2, was not verified against the DNA. TRBV1 is a listed pseudogene. CDR3 length: 14 amino acids. The CDR3 sequence: CTSSPYTEGNIQYF. The CDR3 DNA reads TGCACCAGCAGCCCCTACACGGAGGGGAACATTCAGTACTTC.

This clone was counted once. The chain combines TRBV6-4 with TRBJ1-2, with TRBD1 identical over 8 bases. V shed 0 bases and J 4 bases; nucleotides not matched to a gene: 10. The CDR3 contains 17 residues. The V gene's germline CDR1 is MRHNA and CDR2 SNTAGT. The CDR3 here is CASSDSFRTGLAYGYTF. For the CDR3, the DNA is TGTGCCAGCAGTGACTCATTTCGGACAGGGTTGGCCTATGGCTACACCTTC.

This chain links TRBV28 with TRBJ1-3; D not certain. The CDR3 totals 15 residues. V shed 4 bases and J shed 0 bases, with 10 bases lying between them. Germline CDR1 reads MDHEN; CDR2 reads SYDVKM. The CDR3 reads CASSWSTASGNTIYF. The CDR3 region has the DNA TGTGCCAGCAGTTGGTCCACTGCCTCTGGAAACACCATATATTTT.

The rearrangement links TRBV20-1 to TRBJ2-7; 7 nucleotides align to TRBD1. V trimming: 3 bases; J trimming: 5 bases; junction bases outside the gene matches: 4. Germline V lookup: CDR1 DFQATT, CDR2 SNEGSKA (reference sequence). This CDR3 is built from 12 residues. Here the CDR3 DNA reads TGCAGTGCTAGTGCCAGGGGGAACGAGCAGTACTTC. Translating gives CSASARGNEQYF.

The CDR3 loop reads CASSRGPEGVTAYEQYF. DNA of the CDR3: TGTGCCAGCAGCCGCGGCCCGGAAGGGGTCACCGCCTACGAGCAGTACTTC. V is TRBV27 and J is TRBJ2-7, with a weak D call TRBD1 (5 bases). CDR1 and CDR2 (germline): MNHEY, SMNVEV (reference sequence). Deletions cut 6 bases from V and 2 bases from J, with 23 bases between. This CDR3 region has 17 residues.

The V and J genes are TRBV28 and TRBJ1-2; D gene ambiguous. CDR3 length: 10 residues. V was shortened by 6 bases and J by 7 bases, with 6 bases between the two germline ends. Germline CDR1 MDHEN, CDR2 SYDVKM. The CDR3 sequence: CASRAIGYTF. The CDR3 DNA reads TGTGCCAGCAGGGCGATTGGCTACACCTTC.

V is TRBV30 and J is TRBJ2-2; maybe TRBD2 (6 bases). CDR3 length: 14 amino acids. Germline loops: CDR1 GTSNPN, CDR2 SVGIG (reference sequence). V was shortened by 3 bases and J by 3 bases, with 11 bases between the two germline ends. In nucleotides, the CDR3 is TGTGCCTGGAGGCGGGACTTTTACACCGGGGAGCTGTTTTTT. It yields the protein CAWRRDFYTGELFF.

This chain links TRBV24-1 with TRBJ2-2; D not certain. V lost 5 bases, J lost 4 bases, and 16 bases lay in between. CDR3 length: 16 residues. Germline CDR1 reads KGHDR; CDR2 reads SFDVKD. CDR3 residues: CATSGSTGLSTGELFF. The DNA of the CDR3 is TGTGCCACCAGTGGATCAACCGGCCTCTCCACCGGGGAGCTGTTTTTT.

This chain joins TRBV4-1 and TRBJ2-7; 8 nucleotides agree with TRBD2. The J segment lost 2 bases and the V segment lost 1 base, leaving 4 bases of the junction unmatched. The CDR3 sequence is 15 residues long. Germline loops: CDR1 MGHRA, CDR2 YSYEKL. The CDR3 here is CASSQVAGITYEQYF. The DNA for the CDR3 is TGCGCCAGCAGCCAAGTAGCGGGGATTACCTACGAGCAGTACTTC.

The rearrangement uses TRBV5-1 and TRBJ2-7; D possibly corresponds to TRBD1 (5 bases). V was clipped by 0 bases and J by 2 bases, with 12 bases between them. The CDR3 runs to 15 residues. CDR1 and CDR2 (germline): SGHRS, YFSETQ. The CDR3 nucleotides are TGCGCCAGCAGCTTGGTTCAAGGGGTCCCCTACGAGCAGTACTTC. It is translated as CASSLVQGVPYEQYF.

This chain links TRBV21-1 with TRBJ2-1; the table's D call, TRBD2, has no DNA check behind it. TRBV21-1 constitutes a pseudogene. This CDR3 region has 20 residues. CDR3 region: CASSKVALAGGPSSYNEQFF. CDR3 nucleotide sequence: TGTGCCAGCAGCAAAGTCGCGCTAGCGGGGGGGCCGAGCTCCTACAATGAGCAGTTCTTC.

The CDR3 nucleotides read TGTGCCACCAGCTCGACAGCCTTGGGAGGCTACACCTTC. Encoded protein: CATSSTALGGYTF. This chain connects TRBV15 to TRBJ1-2; D may be TRBD1 (5 bases). The germline V and J ends were trimmed by 5 bases and 8 bases, with 15 bases remaining between them. This CDR3 contains 13 residues. CDR1 and CDR2 from the germline V gene are LNHNV and YYDKDF (reference sequence).

V is TRBV9 and J is TRBJ2-7, with 8 nucleotides matching TRBD1. The V gene end was trimmed by 0 bases and the J gene end by 2 bases; junction bases not matched to a gene: 7. CDR3 size: 16 residues. Germline values: CDR1 SGDLS, CDR2 YYNGEE. CDR3 protein: CASSVGDRPETYEQYF. The CDR3 nucleotides read TGTGCCAGCAGCGTAGGGGACAGGCCAGAGACCTACGAGCAGTACTTC.

The chain joins TRBV27 to TRBJ1-2; the match to TRBD1 covers 8 bases. The ends lost 5 bases at V and 7 bases at J; junction bases unmatched: 9. This CDR3 region has 14 residues. Germline lookup yields CDR1 MNHEY and CDR2 SMNVEV (reference sequence). CDR3 region: CASSHRQGSSGYTF. CDR3 coding DNA: TGTGCCAGCAGTCATAGACAGGGGTCGAGTGGCTACACCTTC.

CDR3 coding DNA: TGTGCCAGCAGCTACGGGACAGGGGGCACTGAAGCTTTCTTT. Translated: CASSYGTGGTEAFF. This chain uses TRBV11-3 with TRBJ1-1; 11 nucleotides match TRBD1. V lost 4 bases and J lost 4; bases outside the gene matches: 2. Germline V gene data show CDR1 as SGHNT and CDR2 as YENEEA. This CDR3 comprises 14 residues.

The chain has TRBV11-2 and TRBJ2-5, with D perhaps TRBD2 (5 bases). The CDR3 has 14 amino acids. The V gene's germline CDR1 is SGHAT and CDR2 FQNNGV. Trimming shortened V by 2 bases and J by 2 bases, and 9 bases separated the two germline ends. CDR3 nucleotide sequence: TGTGCCAGCAGCTTAATTTCGGGGCAAGAGACCCAGTACTTC. The encoded protein is CASSLISGQETQYF. Using reference TRBV11-2 and TRBJ2-5 for the parts outside the CDR3, the full variable domain is EAGVAQSPRYKIIEKRQSVAFWCNPISGHATLYWYQQILGQGPKLLIQFQNNGVVDDSQLPKDRFSAERLKGVDSTLKIQPAKLEDSAVYLCASSLISGQETQYFGPGTRLLVL.

The chain couples TRBV6-5 to TRBJ1-1; a possible D gene is TRBD1 (5 bases). This CDR3 has 15 amino acids. Germline CDR1 and CDR2: MNHEY and SVGAGI. Trimming removed 7 bases at V and 7 bases at J, with 22 bases between. CDR3 nucleotide sequence: TGTGCCAGCACCGAACCCGGGGCGGGATTGGGTGAAGCTTTCTTT. This gives the protein CASTEPGAGLGEAFF.

This sequence joins TRBV28 and TRBJ2-7; possibly TRBD2 for D (6 bases). The germline V and J ends were trimmed by 3 bases and 0 bases, with 9 bases remaining between them. This CDR3 is 14 amino acids long. Germline V lookup: CDR1 MDHEN, CDR2 SYDVKM. CDR3 nucleotides: TGTGCCAGCAGTTTCAACGGGGGCTCCTACGAGCAGTACTTC. It is translated as CASSFNGGSYEQYF.

This clone was detected once. The rearrangement links TRBV6-5 to TRBJ2-3, with TRBD2 matching 9 bases. Trimming removed 2 bases from V and 5 bases from J; junction bases left unmatched: 8. The CDR3 length is 16 residues. Looked up from germline, CDR1 is MNHEY and CDR2 is SVGAGI. CDR3 nucleotides: TGTGCCAGCAGTTACACCGTAGCGGGAGTGGGAGATACGCAGTATTTT. Its protein product is CASSYTVAGVGDTQYF.

The chain is built from TRBV29-1 and TRBJ2-7; D perhaps matches TRBD1 (5 bases). V lost 8 bases and J lost 1, with 12 bases in between. Germline CDR1 reads SQVTM; CDR2 reads ANQGSEA. The CDR3 is 12 residues long. The CDR3 region is CSSRADSYEQYF. In DNA form, the CDR3 reads TGCAGCTCCAGGGCAGATTCCTACGAGCAGTACTTC.

The genes are TRBV2 and TRBJ2-7; D might be TRBD1 (6 bases). The CDR3 covers 15 residues. Germline CDR1 is SNHLY and CDR2 is FYNNEI. The V end was cut by 4 bases, the J end by 6 bases, with 19 bases between. This CDR3 is CASSVKTTGSAEQYF. The CDR3 DNA follows: TGTGCCAGCAGTGTGAAGACGACAGGATCGGCCGAGCAGTACTTC. The variable domain in full, with the rest retrieved from reference TRBV2 and TRBJ2-7, is EPEVTQTPSHQVTQMGQEVILRCVPISNHLYFYWYRQILGQKVEFLVSFYNNEISEKSEIFDDQFSVERPDGSNFTLKIRSTKLEDSAMYFCASSVKTTGSAEQYFGPGTRLTVT.

The chain recombines TRBV4-1 with TRBJ1-1, with TRBD1 matching over 7 bases. In germline, CDR1 is MGHRA, CDR2 YSYEKL. This CDR3 has 14 amino acids. After removal of 2 bases from V and 5 bases from J, the junction contained 5 bases not matched to a gene. CDR3 sequence (DNA): TGCGCCAGCAGCCAAACAGGGGCGGGGACTGAAGCTTTCTTT. Residues: CASSQTGAGTEAFF.

The rearrangement joins TRBV19 to TRBJ2-5, with D unresolved. Trimming cost V 1 base and J 0 bases, with 6 bases left between them. The CDR3 is 14 amino acids. Germline lookup yields CDR1 LNHDA and CDR2 SQIVND (reference sequence). The CDR3 loop reads CASSIAGYQETQYF. CDR3 DNA: TGTGCCAGTAGTATAGCGGGTTACCAAGAGACCCAGTACTTC.

CDR3 bases: TGTGCCAGCAGCCCTGGGACAGGGGCCGAGCAGTACTTC. It codes for CASSPGTGAEQYF. The gene calls are TRBV7-9 and TRBJ2-7; TRBD1 aligns across 10 bases. The CDR3 loop spans 13 amino acids. The germline gives CDR1 SEHNR, CDR2 FQNEAQ (reference sequence). The trim removed 5 bases at V and 6 bases at J, leaving 4 bases unmatched.

The gene calls are TRBV5-1 and TRBJ2-1; 12 nucleotides align to TRBD2. There are 18 residues in the CDR3. Trimming cost V 0 bases and J 4 bases; bases outside gene matches: 8. CDR1 SGHRS and CDR2 YFSETQ come from the germline V gene. CDR3 DNA: TGCGCCAGCAGCTTGGGACTAGCGGGAGTTAGTGGGTACAATGAGCAGTTCTTC. This codes for CASSLGLAGVSGYNEQFF.

The V and J genes are TRBV13 and TRBJ2-7; the match to TRBD2 covers 11 bases. In germline, CDR1 is PRHDT, CDR2 FYEKMQ (reference sequence). V was pared by 4 bases and J by 4 bases, with 9 bases of the junction left unmatched. The CDR3 covers 16 residues. This chain's CDR3 is CASSSDALAGAYEQYF. In DNA, the CDR3 is TGTGCCAGCAGCTCGGACGCACTAGCGGGAGCGTACGAGCAGTACTTC. The whole variable domain, filled in from reference TRBV13 and TRBJ2-7, reads AAGVIQSPRHLIKEKRETATLKCYPIPRHDTVYWYQQGPGQDPQFLISFYEKMQSDKGSIPDRFSAQQFSDYHSELNMSSLELGDSALYFCASSSDALAGAYEQYFGPGTRLTVT.

The J gene is TRBJ2-1, the V gene TRBV29-1; TRBD2 agrees at 9 bases. The germline CDR1 and CDR2 sequences are SQVTM and ANQGSEA. The CDR3 is made up of 13 amino acids. The J segment lost 2 bases and the V segment lost 7 bases, leaving 3 bases of the junction unmatched. In DNA, the CDR3 is TGCAGCGCCCGACTAGCGGCCTACAATGAGCAGTTCTTC. This codes for CSARLAAYNEQFF.

The chain recombines TRBV6-5 with TRBJ1-4, with a weak D call TRBD1 (6 bases). Germline V gives CDR1 MNHEY, CDR2 SVGAGI. V lost 4 bases and J 3 bases, leaving 12 bases between the germline ends. CDR3 size: 15 residues. CDR3 coding DNA: TGTGCCAGCAGTTCGGCGGGGGCACCTAATGAAAAACTGTTTTTT. This encodes CASSSAGAPNEKLFF.

The table lists this clone with a count of one. The chain uses TRBV30 and TRBJ2-7; D may be TRBD1 (5 bases). CDR1 and CDR2 (germline): GTSNPN, SVGIG (reference sequence). V lost 4 bases and J 2 bases, leaving 15 bases between the germline ends. CDR3 length: 14 amino acids. CDR3 bases: TGTGCCTGGACCTCCACAGGTGCGGCCTACGAGCAGTACTTC. Residues: CAWTSTGAAYEQYF.